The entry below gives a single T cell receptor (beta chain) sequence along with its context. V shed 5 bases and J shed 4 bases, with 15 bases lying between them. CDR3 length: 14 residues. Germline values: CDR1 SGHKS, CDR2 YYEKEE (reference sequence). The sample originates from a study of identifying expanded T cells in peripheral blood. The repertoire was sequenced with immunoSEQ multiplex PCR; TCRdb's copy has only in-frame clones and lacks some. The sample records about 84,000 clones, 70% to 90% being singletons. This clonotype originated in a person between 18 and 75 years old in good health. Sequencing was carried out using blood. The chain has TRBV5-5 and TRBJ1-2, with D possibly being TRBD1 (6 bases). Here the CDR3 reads CASSKGGTSYGYTF. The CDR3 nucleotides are TGTGCCAGCAGTAAAGGGGGGACTAGCTATGGCTACACCTTC.